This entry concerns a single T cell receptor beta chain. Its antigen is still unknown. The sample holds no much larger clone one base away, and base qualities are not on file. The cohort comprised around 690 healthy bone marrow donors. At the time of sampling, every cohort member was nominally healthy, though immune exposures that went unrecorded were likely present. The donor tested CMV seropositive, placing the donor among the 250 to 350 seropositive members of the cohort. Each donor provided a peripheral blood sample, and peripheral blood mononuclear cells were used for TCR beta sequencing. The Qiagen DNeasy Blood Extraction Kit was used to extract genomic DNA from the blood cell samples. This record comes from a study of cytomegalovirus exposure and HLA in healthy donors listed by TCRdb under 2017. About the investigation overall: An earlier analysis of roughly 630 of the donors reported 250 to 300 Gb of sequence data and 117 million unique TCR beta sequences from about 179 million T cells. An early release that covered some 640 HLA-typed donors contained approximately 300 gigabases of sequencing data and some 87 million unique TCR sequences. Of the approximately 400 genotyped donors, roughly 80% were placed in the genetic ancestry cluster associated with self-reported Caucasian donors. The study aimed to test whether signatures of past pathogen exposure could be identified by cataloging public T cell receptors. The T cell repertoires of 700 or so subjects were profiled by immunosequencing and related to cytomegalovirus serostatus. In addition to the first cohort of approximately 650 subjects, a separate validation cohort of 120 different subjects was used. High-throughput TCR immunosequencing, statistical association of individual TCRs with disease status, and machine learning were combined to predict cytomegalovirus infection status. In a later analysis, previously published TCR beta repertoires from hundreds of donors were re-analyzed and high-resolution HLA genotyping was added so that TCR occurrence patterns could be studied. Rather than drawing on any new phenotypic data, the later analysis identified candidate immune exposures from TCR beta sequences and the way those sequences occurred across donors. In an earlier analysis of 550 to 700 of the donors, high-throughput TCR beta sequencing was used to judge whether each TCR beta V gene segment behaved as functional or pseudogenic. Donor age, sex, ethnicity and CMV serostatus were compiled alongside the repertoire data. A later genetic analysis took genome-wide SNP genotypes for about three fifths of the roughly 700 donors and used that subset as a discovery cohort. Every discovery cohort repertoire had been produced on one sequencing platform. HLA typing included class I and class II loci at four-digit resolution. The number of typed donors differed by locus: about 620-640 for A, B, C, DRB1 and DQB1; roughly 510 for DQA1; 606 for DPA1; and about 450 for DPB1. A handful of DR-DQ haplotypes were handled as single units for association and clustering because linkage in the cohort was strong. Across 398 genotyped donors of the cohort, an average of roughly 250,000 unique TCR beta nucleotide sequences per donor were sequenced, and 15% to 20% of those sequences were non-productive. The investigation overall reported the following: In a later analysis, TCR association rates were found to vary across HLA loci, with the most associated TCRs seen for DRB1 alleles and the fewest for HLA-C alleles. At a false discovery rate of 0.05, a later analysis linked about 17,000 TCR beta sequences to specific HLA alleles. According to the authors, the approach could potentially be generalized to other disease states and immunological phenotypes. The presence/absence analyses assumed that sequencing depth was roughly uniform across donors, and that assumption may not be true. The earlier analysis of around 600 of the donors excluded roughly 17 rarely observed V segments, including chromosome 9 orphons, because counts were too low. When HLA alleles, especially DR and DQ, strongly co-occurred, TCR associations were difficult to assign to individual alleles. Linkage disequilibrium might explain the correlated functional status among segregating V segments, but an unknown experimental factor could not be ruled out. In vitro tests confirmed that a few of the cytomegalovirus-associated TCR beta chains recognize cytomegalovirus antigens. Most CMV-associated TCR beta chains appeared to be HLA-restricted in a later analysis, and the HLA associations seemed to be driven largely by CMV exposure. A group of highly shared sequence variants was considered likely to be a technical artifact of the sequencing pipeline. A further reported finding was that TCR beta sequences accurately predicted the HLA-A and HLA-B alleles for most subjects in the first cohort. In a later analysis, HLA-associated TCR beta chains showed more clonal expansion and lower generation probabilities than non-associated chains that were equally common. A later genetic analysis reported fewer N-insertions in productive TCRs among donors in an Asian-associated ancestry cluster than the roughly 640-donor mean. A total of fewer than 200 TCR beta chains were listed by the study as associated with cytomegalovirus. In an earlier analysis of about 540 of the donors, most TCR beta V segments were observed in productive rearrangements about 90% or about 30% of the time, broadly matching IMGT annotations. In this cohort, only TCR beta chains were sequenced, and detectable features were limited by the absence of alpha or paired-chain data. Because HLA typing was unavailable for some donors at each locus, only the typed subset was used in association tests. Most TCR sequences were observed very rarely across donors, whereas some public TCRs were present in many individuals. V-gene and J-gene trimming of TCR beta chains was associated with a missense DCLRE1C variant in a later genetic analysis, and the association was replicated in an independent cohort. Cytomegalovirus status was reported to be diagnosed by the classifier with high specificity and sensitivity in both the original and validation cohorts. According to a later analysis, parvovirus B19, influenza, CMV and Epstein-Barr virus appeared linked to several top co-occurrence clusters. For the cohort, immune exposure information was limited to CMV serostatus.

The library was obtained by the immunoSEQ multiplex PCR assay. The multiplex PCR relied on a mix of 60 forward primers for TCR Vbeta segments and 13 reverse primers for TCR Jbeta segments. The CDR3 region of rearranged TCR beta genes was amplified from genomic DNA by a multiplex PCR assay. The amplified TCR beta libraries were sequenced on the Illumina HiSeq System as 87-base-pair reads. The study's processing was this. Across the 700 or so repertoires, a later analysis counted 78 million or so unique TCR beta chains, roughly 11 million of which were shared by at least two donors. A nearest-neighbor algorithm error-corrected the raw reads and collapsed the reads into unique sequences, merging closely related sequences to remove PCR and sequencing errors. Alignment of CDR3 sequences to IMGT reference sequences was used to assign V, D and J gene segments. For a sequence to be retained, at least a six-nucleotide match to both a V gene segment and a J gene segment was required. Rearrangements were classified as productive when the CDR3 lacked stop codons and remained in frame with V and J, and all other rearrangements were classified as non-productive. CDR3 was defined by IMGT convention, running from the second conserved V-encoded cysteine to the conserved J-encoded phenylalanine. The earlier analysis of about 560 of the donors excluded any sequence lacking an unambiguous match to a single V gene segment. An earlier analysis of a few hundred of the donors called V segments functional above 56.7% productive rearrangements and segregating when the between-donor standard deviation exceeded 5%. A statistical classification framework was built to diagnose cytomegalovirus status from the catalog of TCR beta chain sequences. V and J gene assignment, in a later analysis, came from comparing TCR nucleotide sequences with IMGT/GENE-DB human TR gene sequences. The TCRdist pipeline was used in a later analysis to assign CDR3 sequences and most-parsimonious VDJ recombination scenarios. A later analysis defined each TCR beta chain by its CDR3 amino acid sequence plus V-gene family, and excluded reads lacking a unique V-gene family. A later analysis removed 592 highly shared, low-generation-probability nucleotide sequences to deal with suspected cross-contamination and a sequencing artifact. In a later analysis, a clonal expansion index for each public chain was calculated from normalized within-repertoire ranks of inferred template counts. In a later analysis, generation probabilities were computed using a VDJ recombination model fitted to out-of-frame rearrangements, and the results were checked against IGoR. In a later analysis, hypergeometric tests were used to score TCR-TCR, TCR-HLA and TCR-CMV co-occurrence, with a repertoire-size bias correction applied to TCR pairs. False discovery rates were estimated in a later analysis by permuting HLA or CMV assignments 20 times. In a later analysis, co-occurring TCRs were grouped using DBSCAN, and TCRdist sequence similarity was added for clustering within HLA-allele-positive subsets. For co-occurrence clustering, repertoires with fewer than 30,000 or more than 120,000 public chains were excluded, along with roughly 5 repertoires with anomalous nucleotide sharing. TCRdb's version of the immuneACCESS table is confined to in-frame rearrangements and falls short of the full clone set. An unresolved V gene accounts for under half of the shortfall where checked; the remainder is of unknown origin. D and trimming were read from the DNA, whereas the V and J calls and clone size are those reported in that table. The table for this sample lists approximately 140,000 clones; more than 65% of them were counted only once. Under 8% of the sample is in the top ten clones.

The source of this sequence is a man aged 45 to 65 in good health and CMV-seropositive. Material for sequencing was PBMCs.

The nucleotide sequence reads as follows: TGCGCCAGCAGCTTGGCTTCTGACGGAGGCGAGCAGTACTTC. It translates as CASSLASDGGEQYF. The receptor chain draws on TRBV5-1 and TRBJ2-7; perhaps TRBD2 is the D gene, with 5 bases matching. Measured from the cysteine to the phenylalanine, the CDR3 is 14 residues long. Only CDR3 DNA is held: 42 bases, read in frame from base 1. V is shortened by 0 bases, J by 6 bases, and the region joining them spans 13 bases. CDR1 SGHRS and CDR2 YFSETQ were looked up in the germline V gene.